Shown below are 12 T cell receptor beta chains from a single sample sequenced in a study of CD8 T cells in Susac syndrome. Random hexamers served to reverse transcribe about 0.5 to 1 ug RNA. TCRdb used MiXCR to reprocess the immunoSEQ multiplex PCR reads, holding one entry per CDR3 protein. The sample carries more than 65,000 distinct CDR3 sequences, approximately 95% recorded once. What was sequenced was CD8+ T cells from PBMCs. The receptors stem from a human donor with Susac syndrome.

The chain joins TRBV6-5 to TRBJ2-3, with 7 bases identical to TRBD1. Germline CDR1 reads MNHEY; CDR2 reads SVGAGI. CDR3 length: 14 amino acids. V lost 0 bases to trimming and J lost 4 bases; unmatched junction nucleotides: 1. The CDR3 is CASSYSGGADTQYF. CDR3 in DNA: TGTGCCAGCAGTTACTCAGGGGGCGCAGATACGCAGTATTTT.

This chain joins TRBV6-5 and TRBJ2-3, with D maybe TRBD2 (6 bases). There are 14 residues in the CDR3. CDR1 MNHEY and CDR2 SVGAGI come from the germline V gene. The V end was cut by 3 bases, the J end by 3 bases, with 10 bases between. In nucleotides, the CDR3 is TGTGCCAGCAGTTATGGGACTGGGACAGATACGCAGTATTTT. Translation gives CASSYGTGTDTQYF.

The CDR3 region has the DNA TGTGCCAGCAGCCAAGAGTTAGGAACAGATACGCAGTATTTT. Protein sequence: CASSQELGTDTQYF. The rearrangement joins TRBV14 to TRBJ2-3, with D uncertain. Trimming pared 0 bases from V and 3 bases from J, leaving 7 bases between. The CDR3 has 14 amino acids. CDR1 and CDR2 (germline): SGHDN, FVKESK.

The gene calls are TRBV13 and TRBJ1-4; 9 bases match TRBD1. V was clipped by 5 bases and J by 8 bases; unmatched bases: 9. Germline CDR1 and CDR2: PRHDT and FYEKMQ (reference sequence). CDR3 size: 15 residues. Here the CDR3 DNA reads TGTGCCAGCAGCCCCCCGGGACAGGGATGGGAAAAACTGTTTTTT. Its protein is CASSPPGQGWEKLFF.

The rearrangement joins TRBV6-6 to TRBJ2-7, with D unresolved. The CDR3 loop spans 14 amino acids. The ends were cut back, 4 bases at V and 2 bases at J, with 12 bases in the middle. The germline V gene encodes CDR1 MNHNY and CDR2 SVGAGI (reference sequence). The CDR3, as DNA: TGTGCCAGCAGTTCCGACCCCTCTACCTACGAGCAGTACTTC. Translated: CASSSDPSTYEQYF.

The chain employs TRBV5-1 and TRBJ2-7, with D possibly TRBD2 on 6 matching bases. In germline, CDR1 is SGHRS, CDR2 YFSETQ. The CDR3 is 15 residues long. The V end was cut by 0 bases, the J end by 3 bases, with 13 bases between. The CDR3 sequence: CASSLVAGSRYEQYF. CDR3 in DNA: TGCGCCAGCAGCTTGGTCGCGGGAAGCCGCTACGAGCAGTACTTC.

The CDR3 DNA reads TGTGCCAGCAGCACCCTCGGGGGAGTAGGTTATGAGCAGTTCTTC. Its protein product is CASSTLGGVGYEQFF. The J gene is TRBJ2-1, the V gene TRBV13, with D possibly matching TRBD2 (6 bases). Germline V CDR1 and CDR2: PRHDT, FYEKMQ (reference sequence). The V gene lost 5 bases and the J gene lost 8 bases, with 19 bases spanning the gap. The CDR3 extends over 15 amino acids.

The gene calls are TRBV7-6 and TRBJ2-1; no reliable D call. CDR1 SGHVS and CDR2 FNYEAQ come from the germline V gene. The CDR3 loop spans 15 amino acids. The V end was cut by 1 base, the J end by 2 bases, with 9 bases between. Written as DNA, the CDR3 is TGTGCCAGCAGCTTAGTCCCAGAAACCTACAATGAGCAGTTCTTC. Protein: CASSLVPETYNEQFF.

This clonotype was picked up one time. The chain has TRBV29-1 and TRBJ2-1; no clear D gene. This CDR3 has 13 amino acids. Germline CDR1 reads SQVTM; CDR2 reads ANQGSEA. Deletions cut 3 bases from V and 10 bases from J, with 16 bases between. The CDR3 sequence is CSVEILGPLEQFF. The CDR3, as DNA: TGCAGCGTTGAGATTCTTGGGCCCTTGGAGCAGTTCTTC.

This rearrangement joins TRBV27 to TRBJ2-1; the D is unclear. Germline loops: CDR1 MNHEY, CDR2 SMNVEV (reference sequence). Trimming removed 4 bases at V and 0 bases at J, with 4 bases between. The CDR3 runs to 13 residues. In nucleotides, the CDR3 is TGTGCCAGCAGTTACCTCTCCTACAATGAGCAGTTCTTC. Translation gives CASSYLSYNEQFF.

This chain joins TRBV27 and TRBJ2-6; D is uncertain. Germline V CDR1 and CDR2: MNHEY, SMNVEV (reference sequence). This CDR3 has 13 amino acids. Trimming pared 2 bases from V and 3 bases from J, leaving 2 bases between. CDR3 DNA sequence: TGTGCCAGCAGTTTAGTTGGGGCCAACGTCCTGACTTTC. Protein sequence: CASSLVGANVLTF. The variable domain in full, with the rest retrieved from reference TRBV27 and TRBJ2-6, is EAQVTQNPRYLITVTGKKLTVTCSQNMNHEYMSWYRQDPGLGLRQIYYSMNVEVTDKGDVPEGYKVSRKEKRNFPLILESPSPNQTSLYFCASSLVGANVLTFGAGSRLTVL.

V is TRBV28 and J is TRBJ2-7; no clear D gene. CDR1 is MDHEN, CDR2 SYDVKM, per germline. The CDR3 is 13 amino acids. V was pared by 6 bases and J by 3 bases, with 12 bases between. CDR3 protein: CASRAVLRYEQYF. The CDR3, as DNA: TGTGCCAGCAGGGCCGTTCTCCGCTACGAGCAGTACTTC. The variable domain in full, completed from reference TRBV28 and TRBJ2-7, reads DVKVTQSSRYLVKRTGEKVFLECVQDMDHENMFWYRQDPGLGLRLIYFSYDVKMKEKGDIPEGYSVSREKKERFSLILESASTNQTSMYLCASRAVLRYEQYFGPGTRLTVT.